This T cell receptor (beta chain) came from a study of a mutant IDH1 vaccine in newly diagnosed glioma. Worth noting for this clone: Its antigen is still unknown.

There are 17 residues in the CDR3. Germline loops: CDR1 LGHNA, CDR2 YNFKEQ. The V gene end was trimmed by 1 base and the J gene end by 8 bases; junction bases not matched to a gene: 8. The repertoire was sequenced with immunoSEQ multiplex PCR; TCRdb's copy has only in-frame clones and lacks some. In the table there are 110,000 or so clones, almost 90% of which are singletons. Time point given: week 11, during vaccination. It was 300 ug of mutant IDH1 20-mer peptide that made up each vaccine dose, given with topical imiquimod. V gene TRBV4-2 combines with J gene TRBJ1-4; TRBD1 agrees at 12 bases. Sequencing was performed on PBMCs, taken from a glioma patient whose treatment included an IDH1 peptide vaccine. The receptor was derived from a woman in her 50s with glioma. CDR3 DNA: TGTGCCAGCAGCCAAGCCGTCGGGACAGGGGGCGAAGAAAAACTGTTTTTT. Translation gives CASSQAVGTGGEEKLFF.